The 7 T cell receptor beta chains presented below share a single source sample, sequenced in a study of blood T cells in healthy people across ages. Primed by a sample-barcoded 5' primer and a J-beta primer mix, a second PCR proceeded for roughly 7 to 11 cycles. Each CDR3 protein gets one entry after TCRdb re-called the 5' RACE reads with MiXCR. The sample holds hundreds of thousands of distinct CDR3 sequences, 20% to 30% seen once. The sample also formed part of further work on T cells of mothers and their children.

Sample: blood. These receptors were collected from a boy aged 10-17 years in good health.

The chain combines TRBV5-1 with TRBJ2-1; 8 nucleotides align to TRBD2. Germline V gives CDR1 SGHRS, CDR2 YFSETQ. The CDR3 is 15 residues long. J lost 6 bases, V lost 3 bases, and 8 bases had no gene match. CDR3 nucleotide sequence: TGCGCCAGCAGCTCGACTAGCGCCTTAGGCAATGAGCAGTTCTTC. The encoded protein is CASSSTSALGNEQFF.

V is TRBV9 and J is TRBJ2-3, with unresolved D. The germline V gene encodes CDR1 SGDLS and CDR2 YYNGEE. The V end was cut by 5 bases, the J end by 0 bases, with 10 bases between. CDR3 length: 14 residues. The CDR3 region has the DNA TGTGCCAGCAGTCCTTACCCAAGCACAGATACGCAGTATTTT. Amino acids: CASSPYPSTDTQYF.

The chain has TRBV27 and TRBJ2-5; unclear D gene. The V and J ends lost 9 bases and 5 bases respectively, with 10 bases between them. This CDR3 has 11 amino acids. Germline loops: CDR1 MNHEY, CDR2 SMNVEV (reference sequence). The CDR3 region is CASKDLETQYF. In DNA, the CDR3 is TGTGCCAGTAAGGATTTGGAGACCCAGTACTTC.

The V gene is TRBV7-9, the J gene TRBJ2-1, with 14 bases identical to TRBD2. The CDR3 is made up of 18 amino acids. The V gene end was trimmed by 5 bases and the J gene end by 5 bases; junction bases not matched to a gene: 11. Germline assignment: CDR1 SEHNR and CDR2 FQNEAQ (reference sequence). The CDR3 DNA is TGTGCCAGCAGCGCGGGACTAGCGGGGGCAACCCTCCACAATGAGCAGTTCTTC. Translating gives CASSAGLAGATLHNEQFF.

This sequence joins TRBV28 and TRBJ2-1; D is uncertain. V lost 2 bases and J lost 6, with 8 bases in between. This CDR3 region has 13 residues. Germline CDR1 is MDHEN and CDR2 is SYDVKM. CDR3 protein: CASSLPRVNEQFF. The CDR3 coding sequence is TGTGCCAGCAGTTTACCCCGGGTCAATGAGCAGTTCTTC. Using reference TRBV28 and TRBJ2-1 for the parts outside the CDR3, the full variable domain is DVKVTQSSRYLVKRTGEKVFLECVQDMDHENMFWYRQDPGLGLRLIYFSYDVKMKEKGDIPEGYSVSREKKERFSLILESASTNQTSMYLCASSLPRVNEQFFGPGTRLTVL.

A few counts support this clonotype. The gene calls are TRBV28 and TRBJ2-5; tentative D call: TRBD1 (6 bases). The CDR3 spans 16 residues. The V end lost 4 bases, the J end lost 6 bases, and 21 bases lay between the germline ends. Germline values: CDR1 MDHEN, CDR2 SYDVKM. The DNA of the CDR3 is TGTGCCAGCAGTTCCAGGGACACTTTCGCCGAGAAGACCCAGTACTTC. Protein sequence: CASSSRDTFAEKTQYF.

In DNA form, the CDR3 reads TGTGCCAGCAGTCACCCCCTTGACAAACCAGGGACCCAGTACTTC. Protein product: CASSHPLDKPGTQYF. V usage is TRBV28 and J usage is TRBJ2-5; D unresolved. The CDR3 is made up of 15 amino acids. V lost 5 bases and J 7 bases, leaving 20 bases between the germline ends. Germline V gene data show CDR1 as MDHEN and CDR2 as SYDVKM.